The sequence of this TCR beta chain was determined in a study of cytomegalovirus exposure and HLA in healthy donors. Findings and limits, study-wide: Rare sequences made up most TCRs, while some public TCRs were found in many donors.

With regard to this clone: Antigen specificity is unknown.

Using immunoSEQ multiplex PCR, the repertoire was profiled, and TCRdb retains in-frame clones only, with some absent. The sample contains hundreds of thousands of clones, roughly 84% of which appear only once. The donors belonged to the roughly 120-subject validation cohort, separate from the roughly 700-subject first cohort. This CDR3 spans 12 amino acids. Trimming pared 11 bases from V and 6 bases from J, leaving 15 bases between. Germline values: CDR1 SGHTA, CDR2 FQGNSA. The TCR originated in a woman aged 18-35 years in good health and CMV-seropositive. The chain is built from TRBV7-2 and TRBJ2-3; no definite D call. The sample was PBMCs. The CDR3 protein is CASNDFRDTQYF. The CDR3, as DNA: TGTGCCTCCAACGACTTTAGGGATACGCAGTATTTT.